This TCR beta chain was recorded in a study of shared clonotypes between healthy human individuals (dated by TCRdb to 2018 to 2020). About the full investigation: A couple of women and a few men aged 18 to 49 years were included in the cohort. To increase sequencing depth and limit assay-specific biases, TCR repertoire library preparation and sequencing were carried out by different laboratories using diverse techniques. To estimate repertoire size and how much clonotype sharing occurs between individuals, the study deeply sequenced the blood TCR repertoires of roughly 5 healthy adults. Each donor's leukapheresis produced roughly between about 0.85 and 10 billion PBMCs.

Study-wide conclusions, independent of this receptor: The genetic and exposure-history diversity represented was limited by the small number of donors. Sampling was restricted to blood, and TCR repertoires in tissues likely differ from the TCR repertoires found in blood. Pairwise subsampling indicated that sequencing depth was expected to affect the degree of clonotype sharing among donors.

For this clone: Its antigen target is currently unknown. It has no much larger one-base neighbor in the sample; base qualities were not kept.

TCR CDR3 regions were amplified from genomic DNA by multiplex PCR using the deep immunoSEQ assay. Extracted genomic DNA from each cell subset was distributed evenly across all wells of several immunoSEQ 96-well plates, and each plate was treated as a replicate. Each replicate PCR for unsorted PBMC received approximately 300 ng genomic DNA, equal to approximately 29,000 T cell genomes. Unsorted PBMC genomic DNA was sequenced across ten immunoSEQ deep assay plates. Purified libraries were quantified with a Qubit 3.0 fluorometer, sized on a Bioanalyzer 2100, and re-quantified with the KAPA Library Quantification kit. Every immunoSEQ 96-well plate was sequenced on a separate single-read 150-cycle Illumina NextSeq 550 flow cell. The authors' pipeline ran thus. Because the immunoSEQ output held only junctional sequences and lacked quality scores, the filtering could not match the filtering applied to full-length reads. To assign V/J genes and CDR3, sequences were annotated against IMGT germline references using PyIR, a Python wrapper for IgBLAST v1.9. Reads with weak V/J assignments (E-value above 1e-6), missing CDR3, stop codons, out-of-frame junctions, or ambiguous translated residues were removed. A V3J clonotype was defined by an identical inferred V gene, J gene, and CDR3 amino acid sequence. The percentage overlap between two repertoires was calculated by dividing the number of shared unique clonotypes by the size of the smaller repertoire. Richness of each repertoire was evaluated using RTK rarefaction, the Chao1 estimator, and Recon v2.1 estimates of unobserved clonotypes. The source is immuneACCESS, and TCRdb retained only in-frame sequences with V and J called. Part of the clones is not carried over; for the studies checked, unresolved V genes explain less than half of this, and the remainder is unexplained. Clone size and the V and J calls come from that table; the DNA yielded D and trimming. Across this sample there are over 400,000 clones, with more than 75% seen only once. 12% of the sample is in the top ten clones.

CDR1 and CDR2, per the germline V gene, are KGHSH and LQKENI. There are 14 amino acids in the CDR3, from cysteine to phenylalanine inclusive. Solely the CDR3 DNA is kept, with 42 bases framed from the first base. Compared with germline, V lacks 5 bases and J lacks 7 bases; bases without a gene match: 7. The donors were healthy, HIV-negative adults who had no recently reported acute infections or vaccinations. Every donor was a Caucasian adult residing in Nashville, Tennessee, USA. For unsorted samples, tens of millions of PBMCs were counted and genomic DNA was extracted with the QIAamp DNA Blood Mini kit. Blood was obtained by leukapheresis, after which PBMCs were separated by Ficoll-Histopaque density gradient centrifugation and cryopreserved in liquid nitrogen vapor phase.

The material sequenced was PBMCs. Recombination linked TRBV18 to TRBJ2-2, with 7 central nucleotides matching TRBD1. The clonotype was recovered from a woman in her thirties or forties in good health. Some clones in this sample may be carry-over from other donors' samples. The DNA is TGTGCCAGCTCAACGACGACAGGGATCGGGGAGCTGTTTTTT. The resulting protein is CASSTTTGIGELFF.